A selection of T cell receptor beta chains follows, all from one sample in a study of blood T cell repertoires in COVID-19. Sequencing was performed with immunoSEQ multiplex PCR; in TCRdb, only in-frame clones are kept and a portion is missing. The table lists roughly 180,000 clones, 75% to 90% of them singletons. The sequenced sample was PBMCs or T cells enriched from blood (not recorded which). Receptors originate from a woman aged 55-69 years who had recovered from COVID-19. Both conserved end residues are part of each CDR3. D genes are given only for firm matches. A row's size may be missing; if present it is once, few, many or a size class.

TRBJ1-1,TRBD1,.,TRBV5-1,CASSLWPRGRTGTEAFF,TGCGCCAGCAGCTTGTGGCCAAGGGGTAGGACAGGGACTGAAGCTTTCTTT
TRBJ1-1,TRBD1,.,TRBV4-1,CASSRGTAPNTEAFF,TGCGCCAGCAGCCGAGGGACAGCCCCGAACACTGAAGCTTTCTTT
TRBJ2-5,.,once,TRBV2,CASSDLDPGVKETQYF,TGTGCCAGCAGTGATTTAGATCCAGGGGTGAAAGAGACCCAGTACTTC
TRBJ1-5,.,.,TRBV30,CAWSWGHGNQPQHF,TGTGCCTGGAGTTGGGGCCATGGCAATCAGCCCCAGCATTTT
TRBJ2-1,TRBD2,.,TRBV30,CAWNIAGGRSEQFF,TGTGCCTGGAATATAGCGGGAGGGCGGAGTGAGCAGTTCTTC
TRBJ2-4,TRBD2,.,TRBV30,CAWRSPGRGGKNIQYF,TGTGCCTGGAGATCTCCCGGGAGGGGGGGCAAAAACATTCAGTACTTC
TRBJ2-5,TRBD1,many,TRBV9,CASSAQGQPRETQYF,TGTGCCAGCAGCGCCCAGGGACAGCCACGCGAGACCCAGTACTTC
TRBJ1-1,.,few,TRBV29-1,CSVLNPRRQVEAFF,TGCAGCGTTCTGAACCCCCGTCGACAGGTTGAAGCTTTCTTT
TRBJ2-3,TRBD1,.,TRBV29-1,CSVLQGVDGTDTQYF,TGCAGCGTTTTACAGGGGGTCGACGGCACAGATACGCAGTATTTT
TRBJ2-1,.,.,TRBV7-8,CASSLAQGLEQFF,TGTGCCAGCAGCTTAGCGCAGGGTTTGGAGCAGTTCTTC
TRBJ2-3,TRBD2,.,TRBV10-3,CAISASGLGTDTQYF,TGTGCCATCAGTGCGTCGGGACTAGGCACAGATACGCAGTATTTT
TRBJ2-1,.,.,TRBV5-1,CASSSQGGMDNEQFF,TGCGCCAGCAGCTCGCAGGGGGGAATGGACAATGAGCAGTTCTTC
TRBJ1-1,TRBD1,once,TRBV19,CASSLRTGITEAFF,TGTGCCAGTAGCCTGCGGACAGGAATAACTGAAGCTTTCTTT
TRBJ2-1,.,.,TRBV19,CASSIGSRGEQFF,TGTGCCAGTAGTATTGGATCCCGGGGTGAGCAGTTCTTC
TRBJ1-5,.,.,TRBV9,CASSPSHGGGNQPQHF,TGTGCCAGCAGCCCCAGTCACGGGGGTGGCAATCAGCCCCAGCATTTT
TRBJ2-1,.,once,TRBV6-1,CASSETSGNEQFF,TGTGCCAGCAGTGAAACTTCGGGCAATGAGCAGTTCTTC
TRBJ1-6,.,.,TRBV19,CASSIGAAKNSPLHF,TGTGCCAGTAGTATTGGCGCGGCAAAGAATTCACCCCTCCACTTT
TRBJ1-2,TRBD1,.,TRBV29-1,CSVPNRGRAGNYGYTF,TGCAGCGTTCCCAACAGGGGGCGCGCGGGAAACTATGGCTACACCTTC
TRBJ2-3,TRBD2,.,TRBV4-1,CASSLRTSGDVTDTQYF,TGCGCCAGCAGCTTACGGACTAGCGGGGATGTCACAGATACGCAGTATTTT
TRBJ2-2,TRBD1,.,TRBV10-3,CAISSPKTGFTGELFF,TGTGCCATCAGCTCCCCGAAGACAGGGTTCACCGGGGAGCTGTTTTTT
TRBJ2-7,TRBD1,.,TRBV7-9,CASSSGTGVEEQYF,TGTGCCAGCAGCTCCGGGACAGGGGTTGAAGAGCAGTACTTC
TRBJ1-5,.,few,TRBV11-2,CASRPPDSNHHFNQPQHF,TGTGCCAGCAGACCTCCAGACAGTAACCATCATTTCAATCAGCCCCAGCATTTT
TRBJ1-6,.,.,TRBV21-1,CASRGEGAYNSPLHF,TGTGCCAGCAGGGGAGAGGGGGCCTATAATTCACCCCTCCACTTT
TRBJ2-2,TRBD2,.,TRBV4-2,CASSQDKVAGGRRNTGELFF,TGTGCCAGCAGCCAAGATAAAGTAGCGGGAGGGAGGCGGAACACCGGGGAGCTGTTTTTT
TRBJ2-7,TRBD2,.,TRBV28,CASSDSGWVSYEQYF,TGTGCCAGCAGTGATAGCGGGTGGGTTTCCTACGAGCAGTACTTC
TRBJ2-5,TRBD2,once,TRBV11-2,CASSVLAGVEVTQYF,TGTGCCAGCAGCGTATTAGCGGGAGTTGAGGTGACCCAGTACTTC
TRBJ1-2,TRBD1,.,TRBV12-3/TRBV12-4,CASSPDRGNGYTF,TGTGCCAGCAGCCCAGACAGGGGAAATGGCTACACCTTC
TRBJ2-3,.,.,TRBV5-1,CASSLSPSSTDTQYF,TGCGCCAGCAGCTTATCCCCCTCCAGCACAGATACGCAGTATTTT
TRBJ1-4,.,.,TRBV3-1/TRBV3-2,CASSQGGEGEEKLFF,TGTGCCAGCAGCCAAGGGGGGGAAGGTGAGGAAAAACTGTTTTTT
TRBJ1-3,TRBD1,.,TRBV6-6,CASSYSQGGSGNTIYF,TGTGCCAGCAGTTACTCACAGGGGGGGTCTGGAAACACCATATATTTT
TRBJ2-3,TRBD1,.,TRBV7-2,CASSFTGTGADTQYF,TGTGCCAGCAGCTTTACCGGGACAGGGGCAGATACGCAGTATTTT
TRBJ1-2,.,.,TRBV19,CASSISLYGYTF,TGTGCCAGTAGTATAAGCCTCTATGGCTACACCTTC
TRBJ1-4,.,.,TRBV7-2,CASSLLGGIGEKLFF,TGTGCCAGCAGCTTATTGGGGGGAATTGGTGAAAAACTGTTTTTT
TRBJ2-7,TRBD1,once,TRBV10-3,CAIAGGDYEQYF,TGTGCCATCGCAGGGGGTGACTACGAGCAGTACTTC
TRBJ2-1,.,once,TRBV28,CASSLRPTSYNEQFF,TGTGCCAGCAGTTTGAGGCCGACCTCCTACAATGAGCAGTTCTTC
TRBJ2-7,.,.,TRBV18,CASSTDSYEQYF,TGTGCCAGCTCAACTGACTCCTACGAGCAGTACTTC
TRBJ2-1,TRBD2,.,TRBV7-2,CASSLGGRGGLRYNEQFF,TGTGCCAGCAGCTTAGGTGGCCGGGGGGGCCTGCGGTACAATGAGCAGTTCTTC
TRBJ1-5,.,.,TRBV3-1/TRBV3-2,CASSQDPQRGQPQHF,TGTGCCAGCAGCCAAGACCCCCAAAGGGGTCAGCCCCAGCATTTT
TRBJ2-7,TRBD1,.,TRBV28,CASSYGARGYEQYF,TGTGCCAGCAGCTATGGGGCCAGGGGGTACGAGCAGTACTTC
TRBJ1-5,.,.,TRBV18,CASSPFSGSNQPQHF,TGTGCCAGCTCACCGTTTTCAGGGAGCAATCAGCCCCAGCATTTT
TRBJ2-5,TRBD2,.,TRBV5-6,CASSPGTRQETQYF,TGTGCCAGCAGCCCCGGGACTAGACAAGAGACCCAGTACTTC
TRBJ1-1,.,few,TRBV28,CASTSDPRTWVHEAFF,TGTGCCAGCACTTCGGACCCTCGGACATGGGTCCATGAAGCTTTCTTT
TRBJ1-2,TRBD1,.,TRBV5-1,CASSRDRNYGYTF,TGCGCCAGCAGTCGGGACAGGAATTATGGCTACACCTTC
TRBJ1-2,.,few,TRBV5-1,CASSLESVNYGYTF,TGCGCCAGCAGCTTGGAGTCGGTGAACTATGGCTACACCTTC
TRBJ1-4,.,few,TRBV18,CASSPPSSANEKLFF,TGTGCCAGCTCACCCCCGTCGTCGGCTAATGAAAAACTGTTTTTT
TRBJ2-1,TRBD2,.,TRBV3-1/TRBV3-2,CASSQGGTSGGQSNEQFF,TGTGCCAGCAGCCAAGGTGGGACTAGCGGGGGGCAATCCAATGAGCAGTTCTTC
TRBJ2-2,.,.,TRBV6-5,CASSYSSETGELFF,TGTGCCAGCAGTTACTCGAGCGAAACCGGGGAGCTGTTTTTT
TRBJ1-1,TRBD1,.,TRBV10-3,CAIRGQWNTEAFF,TGTGCCATCCGGGGACAGTGGAACACTGAAGCTTTCTTT
TRBJ2-3,.,.,TRBV4-1,CASSQVGQGSADTQYF,TGCGCCAGCAGCCAAGTTGGGCAGGGGTCGGCAGATACGCAGTATTTT
TRBJ1-2,TRBD1,.,TRBV18,CASSQGTGGEVGYTF,TGTGCCAGCTCACAAGGTACAGGGGGCGAGGTTGGCTACACCTTC
TRBJ1-3,.,.,TRBV29-1,CSAVGQSYSGNTIYF,TGCAGCGCTGTAGGACAGTCTTACTCTGGAAACACCATATATTTT
TRBJ1-1,.,.,TRBV6-5,CASSYLTSTEAFF,TGTGCCAGCAGTTACTTGACAAGCACTGAAGCTTTCTTT
TRBJ2-6,.,.,TRBV9,CASSVDLAAGANVLTF,TGTGCCAGCAGCGTAGATCTGGCTGCTGGGGCCAACGTCCTGACTTTC
TRBJ1-5,TRBD1,.,TRBV12-3/TRBV12-4,CASRGQVDQPQHF,TGTGCCAGCAGGGGACAGGTTGATCAGCCCCAGCATTTT
TRBJ2-5,.,.,TRBV28,CASSTLGGGQETQYF,TGTGCCAGCAGTACTCTAGGGGGGGGGCAAGAGACCCAGTACTTC